Below, 9 T cell receptor beta chains from the same sample are listed, as sequenced in a study of regulatory T cells in long-lasting Graves disease. Library construction for TCR beta used iRepertoire HTBI primers and Arm-PCR of CDR3 regions. TCRdb used MiXCR to reprocess the multiplex PCR reads, holding one entry per CDR3 protein. The repertoire holds 400,000 to 500,000 distinct CDR3 sequences, with roughly a fifth as singletons. Indicated time point: persistent/refractory GD, antithyroid drugs over 5 years with positive TRAb. Scientists built the TCR library using RNA that was extracted from PBMCs. The specimen was peripheral blood mononuclear cells (PBMCs), collected when the disease was refractory, from a patient treated with antithyroid drugs. The receptors stem from a female donor with Graves disease.

This clonotype was recorded at least ten times. V and J are TRBV6-2 or TRBV6-3 and TRBJ1-2; 9 bases map to TRBD1. CDR1 is MNHEY and CDR2 is SVGEGT in the germline V gene. This CDR3 has 14 amino acids. V shed 4 bases and J 6 bases; nucleotides not matched to a gene: 6. Here the CDR3 DNA reads TGTGCCAGCAGTTCCTCGGGACAGGGACATGGCTACACCTTC. This translates into CASSSSGQGHGYTF.

This clonotype was observed at least ten times. The rearrangement joins TRBV27 to TRBJ2-5; unclear D gene. The CDR3 spans 15 residues. The ends were cut back, 8 bases at V and 5 bases at J, with 21 bases in the middle. Germline CDR1 reads MNHEY; CDR2 reads SMNVEV (reference sequence). CDR3 nucleotide sequence: TGTGCCAGCGCACCCATCTGGGAACGCGTTGAGACCCAGTACTTC. It specifies CASAPIWERVETQYF.

As for this clonotype: Relative to the germline gene, one junction end is altered; a read error may explain this. The V call is TRBV29-1, the J call TRBJ2-7, with 7 bases identical to TRBD1. The germline CDR1 and CDR2 sequences are SQVTM and ANQGSEA. There are 14 residues in the CDR3. The CDR3 DNA is TGCAGCGTTGCCGATGGGACAGCATCCTACGGGCAGTACTTC. The encoded protein is CSVADGTASYGQYF.

The chain employs TRBV6-5 and TRBJ2-2; the D gene is possibly TRBD2 (5 bases). The length of the CDR3 is 15 residues. Trimming took off 2 bases at V and 1 base at J, with 8 bases between the two ends. Germline CDR1 MNHEY, CDR2 SVGAGI. DNA of the CDR3: TGTGCCAGCAGTTACGGGGAGTTGAACACCGGGGAGCTGTTTTTT. It translates to CASSYGELNTGELFF.

In this sample, this clonotype turned up a few times. V usage is TRBV28 and J usage is TRBJ2-1; 9 nucleotides agree with TRBD1. CDR1 is MDHEN and CDR2 is SYDVKM in the germline V gene. CDR3 size: 13 residues. J was trimmed by 10 bases and V by 5 bases; bases with no gene match: 6. CDR3 in DNA: TGTGCCAGCAGTCGACAGGGGGTACGGGAGCAGTTCTTC. This gives the protein CASSRQGVREQFF.

This clonotype has a count of ten or more. The V and J genes are TRBV28 and TRBJ2-5, with TRBD1 matching over 10 bases. The CDR3 is 14 residues long. Trimming removed 4 bases from V and 6 bases from J; junction bases left unmatched: 5. The germline V gene encodes CDR1 MDHEN and CDR2 SYDVKM. The CDR3 DNA is TGTGCCAGCAGTTCGACAGGGGGCGGAAAGACCCAGTACTTC. Its protein is CASSSTGGGKTQYF.

The chain recombines TRBV20-1 with TRBJ1-2; D is unclear. The V end lost 6 bases, the J end lost 3 bases, and 11 bases lay between the germline ends. The CDR3 sequence is 12 residues long. Germline CDR1 is DFQATT and CDR2 is SNEGSKA (reference sequence). CDR3 DNA sequence: TGCAGTGCCCCTACAGAGGACTATGGCTACACCTTC. Protein product: CSAPTEDYGYTF.

The chain couples TRBV3-1 to TRBJ2-4; a possible D gene is TRBD2 (5 bases). CDR1 and CDR2 from the germline V gene are LGHDT and YNNKEL (reference sequence). V was trimmed by 0 bases and J by 0 bases, leaving 24 bases between them. The CDR3 has 21 residues. Here the CDR3 reads CASSQDLRRADRHLAKNIQYF. CDR3 DNA: TGTGCCAGCAGCCAAGATTTGCGGCGAGCGGACCGTCACTTAGCCAAAAACATTCAGTACTTC.

This clonotype has just a few counts. The chain carries TRBV20-1 and TRBJ2-7, with TRBD2 matching 12 bases. Germline values: CDR1 DFQATT, CDR2 SNEGSKA (reference sequence). The CDR3 runs 13 residues. The J segment lost 3 bases and the V segment lost 4 bases, leaving 1 base of the junction unmatched. The chain's CDR3 is CSAKLAGGYEQYF. The DNA for the CDR3 is TGCAGTGCTAAACTAGCGGGAGGCTACGAGCAGTACTTC.